This record looks at one TCR beta chain sequence and its context. Treatment: approximately 18 received Ad26.COV2.S at low or high dose, single or two shots; about 5 received placebo; per-sample allocation not given. Samples analyzed were those drawn on day 63 after the first vaccine or placebo injection. Clones were read by immunoSEQ multiplex PCR, and TCRdb kept only the in-frame ones, dropping some. The sample lists some 350,000 clones; about 90% were seen once. This specimen belongs to a study of Ad26.COV2.S vaccination and SARS-CoV-2 variants. Study-wide background: Intramuscular Ad26.COV2.S at 5x10^10 or 1x10^11 viral particles.

This CDR3 spans 12 amino acids. The germline V gene encodes CDR1 SGDLS and CDR2 YYNGEE. Trimming cost V 1 base and J 4 bases, with 5 bases left between them. Sample: peripheral blood, taken in a trial of Ad26.COV2.S vaccine versus placebo. The chain employs TRBV9 and TRBJ1-2; unclear D gene. The TCR sequence derives from a person aged 18 to 59 who received the Ad26.COV2.S COVID-19 vaccine or a placebo. CDR3 amino acids: CASSVYAYGYTF. CDR3 coding DNA: TGTGCCAGCAGCGTATACGCCTATGGCTACACCTTC.